A selection of T cell receptor beta chains follows, all from one sample in a study of CD8 T cells in ankylosing spondylitis. TCRdb itself ran the 5' RACE reads through MiXCR, one entry per CDR3 protein. The table lists some 250,000 distinct CDR3 sequences, 24% of them singletons, with over 0.55% in the top ten. Sequences were obtained from blood, either unsorted or a sorted T cell fraction (not recorded which). The receptors stem from a male donor with ankylosing spondylitis or in good health (not recorded which). Both conserved end residues are part of each CDR3. The order of the fields is V gene, J gene, D gene, clone size, CDR3 protein, CDR3 DNA. A D gene is named only where the DNA matches it firmly. Not every row has a clone size; where given, it reads once, few, many or a size class.

TRBV10-1	TRBJ2-2	.	.	CASSESLAQFPVSGELFF	TGCGCCAGCAGTGAGTCGTTAGCCCAATTTCCAGTATCCGGGGAGCTGTTTTTT
TRBV12-3/TRBV12-4	TRBJ2-3	.	.	CASSFGLAADTQYF	TGTGCCAGCAGTTTCGGGCTAGCCGCAGATACGCAGTATTTT
TRBV28	TRBJ2-5	.	.	CASSFPGLTEETQYF	TGTGCCAGCAGTTTCCCGGGGCTTACGGAAGAGACCCAGTACTTC
TRBV5-1	TRBJ2-5	.	many	CASSSPGVSETQYF	TGCGCCAGCAGCTCCCCGGGGGTATCAGAGACCCAGTACTTC
TRBV6-1	TRBJ2-5	TRBD1	few	CASSPTRGFQETQYF	TGTGCCAGCAGTCCTACCAGGGGGTTCCAAGAGACCCAGTACTTC
TRBV10-1	TRBJ2-5	.	many	CASSPSKGQETQYF	TGCGCCAGCAGCCCCAGCAAGGGACAAGAGACCCAGTACTTC
TRBV4-1	TRBJ2-7	.	.	CASSQHESYEQYF	TGCGCCAGCAGCCAACACGAGTCTTACGAGCAGTACTTC
TRBV25-1	TRBJ2-1	.	many	CASSGGYEQFF	TGTGCCAGCAGTGGGGGATATGAGCAGTTCTTC
TRBV5-1	TRBJ2-7	TRBD1	few	CASSYADRGYEQYF	TGCGCCAGCAGCTACGCGGACAGGGGCTACGAGCAGTACTTC
TRBV6-2/TRBV6-3	TRBJ1-5	.	.	CASSPDRRFGFQPQHF	TGTGCCAGCAGCCCCGACCGGCGCTTCGGTTTTCAGCCCCAGCATTTT
TRBV7-7	TRBJ2-3	.	many	CASSPGAPGVSDTQYF	TGTGCTAGCAGCCCGGGGGCTCCAGGGGTCTCAGATACGCAGTATTTT
TRBV29-1	TRBJ1-1	.	many	CSVGAGAENTEAFF	TGCAGCGTCGGAGCGGGGGCCGAGAACACTGAAGCTTTCTTT
TRBV7-2	TRBJ2-1	TRBD1	.	CASSLDRGGNEQFF	TGTGCCAGCAGCTTAGACAGGGGTGGCAATGAGCAGTTCTTC
TRBV4-2	TRBJ2-5	TRBD2	many	CASSQPSGGEQETQYF	TGTGCCAGCAGCCAACCTAGCGGGGGGGAACAAGAGACCCAGTACTTC
TRBV12-3/TRBV12-4	TRBJ1-4	.	many	CASTPGRRVGEKLFF	TGTGCCAGCACTCCTGGCCGGAGGGTTGGTGAAAAACTGTTTTTT
TRBV5-1	TRBJ2-3	.	many	CASSPRGGSTDTQYF	TGCGCCAGCAGCCCCCGTGGGGGGAGCACAGATACGCAGTATTTT
TRBV20-1	TRBJ2-1	TRBD1	few	CSAPWDRSYNEQFF	TGCAGTGCTCCCTGGGACAGGTCCTACAATGAGCAGTTCTTC
TRBV20-1	TRBJ2-3	.	few	CSPWEASGRDTQYF	TGCAGTCCCTGGGAGGCGAGCGGAAGAGATACGCAGTATTTT
TRBV20-1	TRBJ1-5	TRBD1	many	CSAAGTGSNQPQHF	TGCAGTGCTGCCGGGACAGGGAGCAATCAGCCCCAGCATTTT
TRBV6-1	TRBJ1-6	TRBD1	few	CASSGNRGRSPLHF	TGTGCCAGCAGTGGAAACAGGGGGCGGTCACCCCTCCACTTT
TRBV29-1	TRBJ1-1	TRBD1	few	CSVGLRGPGTEAFF	TGCAGCGTTGGTTTGAGGGGGCCGGGCACTGAAGCTTTCTTT
TRBV20-1	TRBJ2-5	TRBD1	many	CSARDRVDRGTRETQYF	TGCAGTGCTAGAGATCGAGTGGACAGGGGGACTCGGGAGACCCAGTACTTC
TRBV5-1	TRBJ1-4	.	.	CASSLETGINEKLFF	TGCGCCAGCAGCTTGGAGACGGGAATAAATGAAAAACTGTTTTTT
TRBV6-5	TRBJ1-6	TRBD1	many	CASSNRGADSPLHF	TGTGCCAGCAGTAACAGGGGCGCGGATTCACCCCTCCACTTT
TRBV6-5	TRBJ2-4	TRBD1	few	CASSYYPGQGVYF	TGTGCCAGCAGTTACTATCCGGGACAGGGGGTCTACTTC
TRBV20-1	TRBJ2-1	TRBD1	many	CSARDRGLFDEQFF	TGCAGTGCTAGGGACAGGGGGCTTTTCGATGAGCAGTTCTTC
TRBV20-1	TRBJ1-5	TRBD1	many	CSAGQGLNQPQHF	TGCAGTGCCGGACAGGGACTTAATCAGCCCCAGCATTTT
TRBV6-6	TRBJ2-1	.	.	CATKGGINEQFF	TGTGCCACTAAGGGGGGGATCAATGAGCAGTTCTTC
TRBV2	TRBJ2-5	TRBD1	.	CASMRDRGETQYF	TGTGCCAGCATGAGGGACAGGGGAGAGACCCAGTACTTC
TRBV6-1	TRBJ1-1	.	.	CASSRTGTPNTEAFF	TGTGCCAGCAGCCGCACCGGGACCCCGAACACTGAAGCTTTCTTT
TRBV10-3	TRBJ2-1	.	few	CAISGGGAKGHNEQFF	TGTGCCATCAGTGGGGGGGGGGCAAAGGGTCACAATGAGCAGTTCTTC
TRBV20-1	TRBJ2-1	.	.	CSARRGGGARNEQFF	TGCAGTGCTAGACGGGGCGGTGGGGCGCGCAATGAGCAGTTCTTC
TRBV2	TRBJ2-7	TRBD1	.	CASRNRDRIYEQYF	TGTGCCAGCAGAAACCGGGACAGGATCTACGAGCAGTACTTC
TRBV2	TRBJ2-1	TRBD2	.	CASSGGGAGGHEQFF	TGTGCCAGCAGTGGCGGGGGGGCCGGAGGACATGAGCAGTTCTTC
TRBV6-2/TRBV6-3	TRBJ2-7	.	.	CASSRPATYEQYF	TGTGCCAGCAGCCGTCCCGCCACCTACGAGCAGTACTTC
TRBV12-3/TRBV12-4	TRBJ2-3	.	.	CASSNSFSTDTQYF	TGTGCCAGCAGCAACAGTTTCAGTACAGATACGCAGTATTTT
TRBV11-3	TRBJ1-5	.	.	CASSPGHGLGNQPQHF	TGTGCCAGCAGCCCAGGCCATGGGCTTGGCAATCAGCCCCAGCATTTT
TRBV29-1	TRBJ2-1	.	many	CSVALLASNEQFF	TGCAGCGTTGCGTTGCTAGCAAGCAATGAGCAGTTCTTC
TRBV12-3/TRBV12-4	TRBJ2-3	.	.	CASSLVGVADTQYF	TGTGCCAGCAGTTTAGTGGGGGTGGCAGATACGCAGTATTTT
TRBV20-1	TRBJ2-1	TRBD2	many	CSALLAGGNEQFF	TGCAGTGCTCTTCTAGCGGGGGGCAATGAGCAGTTCTTC
TRBV5-1	TRBJ1-1	TRBD1	.	CASSQGQVNTEAFF	TGCGCCAGCAGTCAGGGACAGGTGAACACTGAAGCTTTCTTT
TRBV6-1	TRBJ2-3	.	few	CASSDAAGLTDTQYF	TGTGCCAGCAGTGACGCAGCGGGCCTCACAGATACGCAGTATTTT
TRBV10-3	TRBJ2-1	.	many	CAISEWKYNEQFF	TGTGCCATCAGTGAGTGGAAGTACAATGAGCAGTTCTTC
TRBV12-3/TRBV12-4	TRBJ1-4	TRBD1	many	CASSTLGGQGAFNEKLFF	TGTGCCAGCAGTACGTTAGGGGGACAGGGTGCGTTTAATGAAAAACTGTTTTTT
TRBV2	TRBJ2-3	TRBD1	few	CASRRDSNTDTQYF	TGTGCCAGCAGGAGGGACAGCAACACAGATACGCAGTATTTT
TRBV20-1	TRBJ2-5	TRBD2	many	CSARDLTGGRETQYF	TGCAGTGCTAGAGATCTGACGGGGGGGCGAGAGACCCAGTACTTC